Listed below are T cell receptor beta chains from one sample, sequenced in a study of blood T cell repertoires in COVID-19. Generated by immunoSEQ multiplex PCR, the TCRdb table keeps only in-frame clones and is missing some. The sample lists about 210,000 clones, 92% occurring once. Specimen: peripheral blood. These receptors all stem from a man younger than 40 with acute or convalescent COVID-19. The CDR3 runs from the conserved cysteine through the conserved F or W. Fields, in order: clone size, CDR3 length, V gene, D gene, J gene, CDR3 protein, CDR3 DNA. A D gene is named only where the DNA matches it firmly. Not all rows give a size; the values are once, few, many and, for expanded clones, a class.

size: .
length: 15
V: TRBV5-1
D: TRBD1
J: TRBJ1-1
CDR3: CASSAGQDLNTEAFF
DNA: TGCGCCAGCAGCGCAGGACAGGACTTGAACACTGAAGCTTTCTTT

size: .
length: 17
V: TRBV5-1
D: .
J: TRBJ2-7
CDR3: CASSKRDPIFRGEEQYF
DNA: TGCGCCAGCAGCAAACGGGACCCCATCTTCAGGGGGGAAGAGCAGTACTTC

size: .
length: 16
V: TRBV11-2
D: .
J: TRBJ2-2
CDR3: CASSLVRGRAAGELFF
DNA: TGTGCCAGCAGCTTAGTTCGTGGGAGAGCGGCCGGGGAGCTGTTTTTT

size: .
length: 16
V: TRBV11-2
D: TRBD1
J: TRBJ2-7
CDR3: CASSFGQGGYNYEQYF
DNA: TGTGCCAGCAGCTTCGGACAGGGGGGCTATAACTACGAGCAGTACTTC

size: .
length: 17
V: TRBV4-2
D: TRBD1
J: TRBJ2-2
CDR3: CASSQEDDRVRTGELFF
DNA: TGTGCCAGCAGCCAAGAGGACGACAGGGTTCGAACCGGGGAGCTGTTTTTT

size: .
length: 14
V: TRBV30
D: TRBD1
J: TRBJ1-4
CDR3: CACSPGQFAEKLFF
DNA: TGTGCCTGTTCTCCGGGACAGTTTGCTGAAAAACTGTTTTTT

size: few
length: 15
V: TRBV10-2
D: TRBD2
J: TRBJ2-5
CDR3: CASRVAGGLSETQYF
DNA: TGCGCCAGCAGAGTAGCGGGAGGATTGTCGGAGACCCAGTACTTC

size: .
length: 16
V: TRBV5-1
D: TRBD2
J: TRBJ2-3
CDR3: CASSSLQGTSADTQYF
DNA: TGCGCCAGCAGCTCCTTACAAGGGACTAGTGCAGATACGCAGTATTTT

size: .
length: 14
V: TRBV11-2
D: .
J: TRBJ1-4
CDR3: CATAGQARKEKLFF
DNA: TGTGCCACCGCCGGTCAGGCCAGAAAGGAAAAACTGTTTTTT

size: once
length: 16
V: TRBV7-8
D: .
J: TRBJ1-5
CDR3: CASSLVEGYSNQPQHF
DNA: TGTGCCAGCAGCTTAGTTGAGGGTTATAGCAATCAGCCCCAGCATTTT

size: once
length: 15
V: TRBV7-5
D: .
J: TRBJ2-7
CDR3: CARSFRDRLLYEQYF
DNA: TGTGCCAGAAGCTTCCGGGACAGGCTCCTATACGAGCAGTACTTC

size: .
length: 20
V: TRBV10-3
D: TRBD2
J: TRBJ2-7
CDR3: CAISGPPGTSGNQDSYEQYF
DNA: TGTGCCATCAGTGGGCCCCCCGGGACTAGCGGGAACCAGGATTCCTACGAGCAGTACTTC

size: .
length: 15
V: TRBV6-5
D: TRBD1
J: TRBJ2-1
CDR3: CASRQGWGSYNEQFF
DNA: TGTGCCAGCAGACAGGGGTGGGGCTCCTACAATGAGCAGTTCTTC

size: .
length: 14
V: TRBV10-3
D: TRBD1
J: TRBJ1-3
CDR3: CAIGTGNSGNTIYF
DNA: TGTGCCATCGGGACAGGAAACTCTGGAAACACCATATATTTT

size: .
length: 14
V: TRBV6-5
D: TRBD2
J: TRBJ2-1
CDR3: CATRGTSGGAEQFF
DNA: TGTGCCACCCGGGGGACTAGCGGGGGGGCTGAGCAGTTCTTC

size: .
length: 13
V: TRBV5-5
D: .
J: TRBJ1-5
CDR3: CASSSQGNQPQHF
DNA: TGTGCCAGCAGTTCCCAGGGCAATCAGCCCCAGCATTTT

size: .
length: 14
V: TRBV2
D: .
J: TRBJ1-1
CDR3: CASRTGLVNTEAFF
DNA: TGTGCCAGCAGAACAGGGTTGGTGAACACTGAAGCTTTCTTT

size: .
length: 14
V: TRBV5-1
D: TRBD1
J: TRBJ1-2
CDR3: CASSLAGDSSGYTF
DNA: TGCGCCAGCAGCTTGGCCGGGGACAGCTCCGGCTACACCTTC

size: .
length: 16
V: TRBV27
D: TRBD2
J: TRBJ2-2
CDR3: CASSYVGGRITGELFF
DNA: TGTGCCAGCAGTTATGTAGGCGGGAGAATCACCGGGGAGCTGTTTTTT

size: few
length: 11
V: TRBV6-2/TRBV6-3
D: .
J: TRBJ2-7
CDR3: CASSPKQGQYF
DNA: TGTGCCAGCAGCCCGAAACAGGGACAGTACTTC

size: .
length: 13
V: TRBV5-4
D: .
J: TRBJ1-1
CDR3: CASSFGHNAEAFF
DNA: TGTGCCAGCAGTTTTGGACATAACGCTGAAGCTTTCTTT

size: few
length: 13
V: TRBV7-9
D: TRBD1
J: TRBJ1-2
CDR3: CASSPGGAQGYTF
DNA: TGTGCCAGCAGCCCAGGGGGCGCGCAGGGCTACACCTTC

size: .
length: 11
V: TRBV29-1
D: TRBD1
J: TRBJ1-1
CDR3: CSGGGGADAFF
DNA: TGCAGCGGAGGAGGGGGCGCGGACGCTTTCTTT

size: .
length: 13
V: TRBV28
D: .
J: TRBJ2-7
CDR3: CASSFRTPYEQYF
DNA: TGTGCCAGCAGTTTCCGGACACCCTACGAGCAGTACTTC

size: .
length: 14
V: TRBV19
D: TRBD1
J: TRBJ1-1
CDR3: CASSRQGGDTEAFF
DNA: TGTGCCAGTAGCCGACAGGGGGGTGACACTGAAGCTTTCTTT

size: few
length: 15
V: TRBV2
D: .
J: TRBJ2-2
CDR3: CASGGYFRGTGELFF
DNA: TGTGCCAGCGGAGGATACTTCAGGGGAACCGGGGAGCTGTTTTTT

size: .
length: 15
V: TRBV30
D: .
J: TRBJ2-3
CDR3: CAWSVPGWGTDTQYF
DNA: TGTGCCTGGAGTGTTCCGGGATGGGGCACAGATACGCAGTATTTT

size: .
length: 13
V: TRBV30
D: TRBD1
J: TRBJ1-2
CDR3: CAWEGQGSYGYTF
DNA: TGTGCCTGGGAGGGACAGGGTTCTTATGGCTACACCTTC

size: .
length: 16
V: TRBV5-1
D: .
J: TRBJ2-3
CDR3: CASSPIPGLGTDTQYF
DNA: TGCGCCAGCAGTCCGATCCCGGGACTTGGCACAGATACGCAGTATTTT

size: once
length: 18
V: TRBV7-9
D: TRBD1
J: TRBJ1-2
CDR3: CASSSKKSGQIFNYGYTF
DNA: TGTGCCAGCAGCTCCAAAAAGTCGGGACAGATTTTTAACTATGGCTACACCTTC

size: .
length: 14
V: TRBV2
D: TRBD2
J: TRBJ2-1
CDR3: CASSELAGDNEQFF
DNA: TGTGCCAGCAGTGAACTAGCGGGGGACAATGAGCAGTTCTTC

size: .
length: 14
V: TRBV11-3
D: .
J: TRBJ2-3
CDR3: CASSQGQNTDTQYF
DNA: TGTGCCAGCAGCCAAGGACAGAACACAGATACGCAGTATTTT

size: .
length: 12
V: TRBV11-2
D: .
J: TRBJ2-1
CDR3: CASGKGYNEQFF
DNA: TGTGCCAGCGGCAAGGGGTACAATGAGCAGTTCTTC

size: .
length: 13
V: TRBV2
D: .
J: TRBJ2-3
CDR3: CASSASVTDTQYF
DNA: TGTGCCAGCAGTGCTTCAGTCACAGATACGCAGTATTTT

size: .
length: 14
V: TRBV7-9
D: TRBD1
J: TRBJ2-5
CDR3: CASSRGTDQETQYF
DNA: TGTGCCAGCAGCAGAGGGACAGACCAAGAGACCCAGTACTTC

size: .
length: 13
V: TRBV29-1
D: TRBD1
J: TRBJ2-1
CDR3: CSVGTRGQGEQFF
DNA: TGCAGCGTTGGAACCAGGGGGCAGGGTGAGCAGTTCTTC

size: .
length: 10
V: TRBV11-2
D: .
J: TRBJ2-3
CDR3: CASSSNTQYF
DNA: TGTGCCAGCAGCTCTAATACGCAGTATTTT

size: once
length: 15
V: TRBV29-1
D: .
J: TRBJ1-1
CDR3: CSVVVVGGRNTEAFF
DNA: TGCAGCGTCGTGGTGGTAGGAGGTAGAAACACTGAAGCTTTCTTT

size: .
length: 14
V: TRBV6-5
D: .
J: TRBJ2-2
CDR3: CASRKRRDTGELFF
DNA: TGTGCCAGCAGGAAGCGCAGGGACACCGGGGAGCTGTTTTTT

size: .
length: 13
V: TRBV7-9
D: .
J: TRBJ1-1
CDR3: CASSPSREAEAFF
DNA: TGTGCCAGCAGCCCGTCGAGGGAAGCTGAAGCTTTCTTT

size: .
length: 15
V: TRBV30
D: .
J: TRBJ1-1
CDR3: CAWSVPGLLNTEAFF
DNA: TGTGCCTGGAGTGTACCAGGGCTGTTGAACACTGAAGCTTTCTTT

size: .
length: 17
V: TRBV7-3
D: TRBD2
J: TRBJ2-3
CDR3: CASSMLAGSPSTDTQYF
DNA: TGTGCCAGCAGCATGCTAGCGGGTTCTCCTAGCACAGATACGCAGTATTTT

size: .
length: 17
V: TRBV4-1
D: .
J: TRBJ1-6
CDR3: CASSQEARGSYNSPLHF
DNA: TGCGCCAGCAGCCAAGAGGCCAGGGGATCCTATAATTCACCCCTCCACTTT